Below, 6 T cell receptor beta chains from the same sample are listed, as sequenced in a study of OX40 agonist ivuxolimab in advanced cancers. Produced via immunoSEQ multiplex PCR; TCRdb's table is partial and in-frame only. Of some 75,000 clones in the sample, 85% to 90% were seen once. This specimen consisted of CD4+ or CD8+ T cells sorted from blood, obtained in a trial of the OX40 agonist ivuxolimab. Source of these receptors: an adult with an advanced solid tumor such as melanoma, head and neck, liver or kidney cancer.

The V gene is TRBV5-4, the J gene TRBJ2-3, with D tentatively TRBD2 (6 bases). The V and J ends lost 0 bases and 0 bases respectively, with 8 bases between them. This CDR3 has 15 residues. Germline CDR1 SGHNT, CDR2 YYREEE (reference sequence). CDR3 sequence (DNA): TGTGCCAGCAGCTTGGGCGGGGTGAGCACAGATACGCAGTATTTT. Translated: CASSLGGVSTDTQYF.

The chain couples TRBV7-3 to TRBJ1-1; D is unclear. Germline V CDR1 and CDR2: SGHTA, FQGTGA. The CDR3 contains 14 residues. The V gene lost 3 bases and the J gene lost 7 bases, with 15 bases spanning the gap. The CDR3 is CASSLEGRLGEAFF. As DNA, the CDR3 is TGTGCCAGCAGCTTGGAGGGTCGTCTAGGTGAAGCTTTCTTT.

The chain employs TRBV11-3 and TRBJ1-5; D ambiguous. CDR3 length: 15 residues. Germline CDR1 is SGHNT and CDR2 is YENEEA. Trimming shortened V by 1 base and J by 1 base, and 8 bases separated the two germline ends. CDR3 protein: CASSLGSYSNQPQHF. The CDR3 DNA reads as TGTGCCAGCAGCTTAGGGTCCTACAGCAATCAGCCCCAGCATTTT.

The V and J genes are TRBV10-3 and TRBJ1-1; the D gene is possibly TRBD1 (6 bases). Deletions cut 6 bases from V and 1 base from J, with 9 bases between. This CDR3 is 13 amino acids long. Germline values: CDR1 ENHRY, CDR2 SYGVKD. The CDR3 sequence is CAIRLQGNTEAFF. The CDR3 DNA reads TGTGCCATCAGGCTACAGGGGAACACTGAAGCTTTCTTT.

The chain carries TRBV19 and TRBJ2-1; TRBD1 aligns across 11 bases. The V gene's germline CDR1 is LNHDA and CDR2 SQIVND (reference sequence). The CDR3 runs 17 residues. J gave up 5 bases and V 3 bases, and 9 bases lay outside the gene matches. CDR3 in amino acids: CASSIRTGGTLDNEQFF. The CDR3 nucleotides read TGTGCCAGTAGTATCCGGACAGGGGGCACTCTGGACAATGAGCAGTTCTTC.

This chain connects TRBV19 to TRBJ1-2, with D uncertain. CDR3 length: 14 residues. With 5 bases removed from V and 4 bases from J, the gap between germline ends came to 14 bases. Germline assignment: CDR1 LNHDA and CDR2 SQIVND (reference sequence). The CDR3 DNA follows: TGTGCCAGTAGTCCCCCCTCATTGGGCTATGGCTACACCTTC. Translation gives CASSPPSLGYGYTF.